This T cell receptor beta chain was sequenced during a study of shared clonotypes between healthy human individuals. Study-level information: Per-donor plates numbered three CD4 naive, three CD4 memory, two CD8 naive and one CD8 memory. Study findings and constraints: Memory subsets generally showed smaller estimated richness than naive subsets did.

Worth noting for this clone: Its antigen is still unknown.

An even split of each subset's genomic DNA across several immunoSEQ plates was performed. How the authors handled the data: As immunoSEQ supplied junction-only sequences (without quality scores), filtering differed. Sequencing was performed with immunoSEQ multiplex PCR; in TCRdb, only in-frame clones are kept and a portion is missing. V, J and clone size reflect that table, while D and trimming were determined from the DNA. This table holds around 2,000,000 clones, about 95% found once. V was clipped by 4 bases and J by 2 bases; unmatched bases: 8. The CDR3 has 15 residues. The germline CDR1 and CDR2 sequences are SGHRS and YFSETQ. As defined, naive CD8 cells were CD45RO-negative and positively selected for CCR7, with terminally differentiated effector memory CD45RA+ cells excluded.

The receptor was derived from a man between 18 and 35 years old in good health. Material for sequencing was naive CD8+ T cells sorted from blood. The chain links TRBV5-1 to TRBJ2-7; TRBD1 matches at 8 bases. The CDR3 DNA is TGCGCCAGCAGCCAACCCGGGACAGGAGCCTACGAGCAGTACTTC. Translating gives CASSQPGTGAYEQYF.